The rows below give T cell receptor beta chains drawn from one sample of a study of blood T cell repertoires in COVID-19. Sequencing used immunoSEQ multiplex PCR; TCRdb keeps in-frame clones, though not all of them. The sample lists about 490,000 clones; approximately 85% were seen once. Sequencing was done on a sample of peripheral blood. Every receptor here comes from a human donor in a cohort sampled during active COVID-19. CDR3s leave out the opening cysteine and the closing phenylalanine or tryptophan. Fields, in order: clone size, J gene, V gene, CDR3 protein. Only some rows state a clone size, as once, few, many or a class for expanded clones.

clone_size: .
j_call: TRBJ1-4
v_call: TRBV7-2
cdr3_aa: ASSFNPGQGKKLF

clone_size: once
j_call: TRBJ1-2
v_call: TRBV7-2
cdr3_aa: ASSLEALQGADYGYT

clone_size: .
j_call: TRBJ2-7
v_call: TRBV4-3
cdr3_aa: ASSQDRGALYEQY

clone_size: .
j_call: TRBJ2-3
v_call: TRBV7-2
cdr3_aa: ASSFSGTDTQY

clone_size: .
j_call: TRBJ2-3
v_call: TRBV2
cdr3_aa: ASREQGGADTQY

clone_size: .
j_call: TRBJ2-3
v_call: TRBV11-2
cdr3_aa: ASSSRDDTQY

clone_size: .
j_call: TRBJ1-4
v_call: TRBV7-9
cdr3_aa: ASSRPGSTNEKLF

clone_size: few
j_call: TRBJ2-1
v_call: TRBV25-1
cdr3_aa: ASSERLAGVNEQF

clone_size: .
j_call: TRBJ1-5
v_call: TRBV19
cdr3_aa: ASSVLWARGSNSNSQPQH

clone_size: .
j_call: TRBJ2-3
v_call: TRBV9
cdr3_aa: ASSVEGGLAELLSTDTQY

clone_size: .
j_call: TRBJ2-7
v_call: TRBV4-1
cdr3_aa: ASSRGVSYEQY

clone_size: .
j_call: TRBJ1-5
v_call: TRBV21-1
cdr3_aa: ASSKKGPGNQPQH

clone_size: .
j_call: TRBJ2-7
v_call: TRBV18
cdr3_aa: ASSPGGQGAIEQY

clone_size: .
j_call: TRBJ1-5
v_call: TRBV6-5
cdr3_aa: ASSLGGDEQPQH

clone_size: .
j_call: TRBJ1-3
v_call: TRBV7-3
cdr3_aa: ASSLSGPPSGNTIY

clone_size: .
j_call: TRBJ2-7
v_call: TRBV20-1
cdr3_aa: RAEGLYEQY

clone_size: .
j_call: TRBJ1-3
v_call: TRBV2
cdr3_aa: ASSPRRQVSGNTIY

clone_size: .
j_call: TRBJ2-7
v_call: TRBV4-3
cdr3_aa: ASSQNPGQLFSYEQY

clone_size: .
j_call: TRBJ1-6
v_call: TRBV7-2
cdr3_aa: ASSPSGGSYNSPLH

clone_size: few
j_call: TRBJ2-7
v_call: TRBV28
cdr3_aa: ASSLASGVSSYEQY

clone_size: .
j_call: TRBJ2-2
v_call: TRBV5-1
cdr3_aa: ASILGGTGTTGELF

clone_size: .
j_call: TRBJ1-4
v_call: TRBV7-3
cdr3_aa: ASSLGGANEKLF

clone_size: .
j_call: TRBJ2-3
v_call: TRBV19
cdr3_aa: ASSNGLAVEYDTQY

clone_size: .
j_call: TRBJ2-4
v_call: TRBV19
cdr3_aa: ASSIDLSESNIQY

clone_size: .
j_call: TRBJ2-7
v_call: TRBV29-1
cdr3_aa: SVLPGQVTYEQY

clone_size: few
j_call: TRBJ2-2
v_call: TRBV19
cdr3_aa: ASSIAGDDTGELF

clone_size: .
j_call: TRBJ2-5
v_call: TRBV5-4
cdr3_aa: ASSFTGQETQY

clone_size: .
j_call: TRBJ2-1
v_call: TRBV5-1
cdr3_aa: ASSLDGRGNEQF

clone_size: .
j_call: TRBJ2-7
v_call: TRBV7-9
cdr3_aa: ASSLAGGPEEQY

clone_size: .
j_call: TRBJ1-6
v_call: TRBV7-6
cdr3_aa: ASSRSYGGPEYNSPLH

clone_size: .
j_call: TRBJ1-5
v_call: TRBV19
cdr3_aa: ASSMGGAYSNQPQH